This T cell receptor beta chain was obtained from a study of cytomegalovirus exposure and HLA in healthy donors. Study-wide results and limits: The authors enumerated over 150 TCR beta chains as linked to cytomegalovirus. Reported performance of the classifier showed diagnosis of cytomegalovirus status with high specificity and sensitivity. The later analysis indicated that the majority of CMV-associated TCR beta chains appeared HLA-restricted.

Germline V CDR1 and CDR2: SQVTM, ANQGSEA. The length of the CDR3 is 14 residues. V lost 6 bases and J lost 9, with 23 bases in between. In the PCR, 60 Vbeta and 13 Jbeta primers were used. This table comes from immunoSEQ multiplex PCR, and its TCRdb copy is limited to in-frame clones, with some not included. The sample holds about 130,000 clones, about four fifths seen once. A single count supports this clone. Its antigen remains unidentified. The origin of this receptor is a woman in her thirties or forties in good health and CMV-seropositive. V usage is TRBV29-1 and J usage is TRBJ1-2; weak D call: TRBD1 (6 bases). The sequencing input was PBMCs. The CDR3 reads CSVAPGVSPERYTF. For the CDR3, the DNA is TGCAGCGTGGCCCCAGGGGTCTCGCCGGAGCGCTACACCTTC.